This T cell receptor beta chain was retrieved from a study of blood T cell repertoires in COVID-19. As for the study in general: The analysed material was cDNA or gDNA that came from T cells, B-cell-depleted T cells, or PBMCs.

Using immunoSEQ multiplex PCR, the repertoire was profiled, and TCRdb retains in-frame clones only, with some absent. The sample holds approximately 150,000 clones; about 82% are singletons and the top ten take 6.2%. The study drew participants aged about 18 to 95 years from under 30 US areas. Germline CDR1 is LNHDA and CDR2 is SQIVND (reference sequence). Germline trimming cut 5 bases from V and 6 bases from J; bases unmatched to any gene: 17. The CDR3 length is 18 residues. The sequence derives from a middle-aged woman who had recovered from COVID-19. The sample was PBMCs or T cells enriched from blood (not recorded which). The chain couples TRBV19 to TRBJ1-1, with 11 bases fitting TRBD1. CDR3 sequence: CASSHSDWTGGAAPEAFF. The CDR3 region has the DNA TGTGCCAGTAGTCACAGTGATTGGACAGGGGGCGCGGCTCCTGAAGCTTTCTTT.